The present T cell receptor beta chain was sequenced within a study of CD4 T cells in relation to SARS-CoV-2 and coronaviruses. The data were produced by immunoSEQ multiplex PCR, yet TCRdb's version contains in-frame clones alone and is incomplete. The sample includes about 18,000 clones, 75% to 85% seen only once; the top ten take about 10%. Looked up from germline, CDR1 is SGHRS and CDR2 is YFSETQ. The CDR3 is made up of 13 amino acids. Trimming removed 4 bases from V and 4 bases from J, with 11 bases in between. The study's findings and limits: Pre-pandemic and post-infection samples never came from the same donor.

Notes on this clone: Its cognate antigen is unknown.

Before the COVID-19 pandemic, during about 2011-2018, CD4+ T cells were taken from unexposed donors. The cells were cultured for under twelve days before CD4+ T cells were isolated. Cultures held some 2.1 million PBMCs per well with roughly 10 IU/ml IL-2. The clonotype comes from a human donor in good health. Sequencing was done on a sample of CD4+ T cells from PBMCs, cultured in vitro. V usage is TRBV5-1 and J usage is TRBJ1-1; D ambiguous. CDR3 protein: CASSPGGVTEAFF. In nucleotides, the CDR3 is TGCGCCAGCAGCCCCGGTGGAGTCACTGAAGCTTTCTTT.